Following are 10 T cell receptor beta chains from one sample sequenced in a study of T cell repertoires in cytomegalovirus infection. TCRdb analysed the reads with MiXCR anew, one entry per CDR3 protein. The sample carries 750,000 to 950,000 distinct CDR3 sequences, 25% to 35% recorded once. No cognate antigen is known for these TCRs. The specimen was cultured CD8+ T cells from PBMCs, collected from culture after CMV antigen stimulation. The receptors derive from a human donor in good health (CMV status not recorded). Some clones in this sample may be carry-over from other donors' samples.

V and J are TRBV12-5 and TRBJ1-5; 7 positions match TRBD1. V was pared by 3 bases and J by 0 bases, with 8 bases of the junction left unmatched. Germline assignment: CDR1 LGHNT and CDR2 FRNRAP. The CDR3 is made up of 17 amino acids. The CDR3 spells CASGFGTDAYSNQPQHF. CDR3 bases: TGTGCTAGTGGTTTCGGGACAGATGCTTATAGCAATCAGCCCCAGCATTTT.

In DNA, the CDR3 is TGTGCCAGCAGTTACCCGGGACAGGGGTTCGATGAGCAGTTCTTC. Translation gives CASSYPGQGFDEQFF. The chain is built from TRBV6-5 and TRBJ2-1, with 10 bases aligning to TRBD1. Per germline, CDR1 MNHEY and CDR2 SVGAGI. This CDR3 has 15 amino acids. V dropped 2 bases and J dropped 8; count of bases not matched to a gene: 6.

This clonotype has a count of ten or more. V and J are TRBV7-8 and TRBJ2-1, with D perhaps matching TRBD1 or TRBD2 (5 bases each). V was pared by 5 bases and J by 0 bases, with 11 bases between. The CDR3 loop spans 15 amino acids. CDR1 and CDR2 (germline): SGHVS, FQNEAQ. The CDR3 reads CASSPPGSSYNEQFF. CDR3 DNA sequence: TGTGCCAGCAGCCCTCCAGGGAGCTCCTACAATGAGCAGTTCTTC.

This clonotype has a count of ten or more. The V call is TRBV6-5, the J call TRBJ2-7; TRBD1 is a possible D gene (7 bases). V dropped 0 bases and J dropped 0 bases, with 15 bases sitting between them. The CDR3 consists of 17 residues. Germline V CDR1 and CDR2: MNHEY, SVGAGI. CDR3 in amino acids: CASSYSKGRGVSYEQYF. CDR3 nucleotides: TGTGCCAGCAGTTACTCGAAGGGCAGGGGGGTCTCCTACGAGCAGTACTTC.

For the CDR3, the DNA is TGTGCCAGCAGCTCCCCGGCTCGGGGTTCTCAAGAGACCCAGTACTTC. Its protein product is CASSSPARGSQETQYF. The V and J genes are TRBV7-9 and TRBJ2-5, with a tentative D call TRBD2 (5 bases). From germline, CDR1 is SEHNR and CDR2 FQNEAQ (reference sequence). The CDR3 totals 16 residues. The ends were cut back, 4 bases at V and 2 bases at J, with 17 bases in the middle.

The V and J genes are TRBV15 and TRBJ2-3; maybe TRBD1 (5 bases). Germline CDR1 LNHNV, CDR2 YYDKDF (reference sequence). The germline V and J ends were trimmed by 3 bases and 0 bases, with 10 bases remaining between them. This CDR3 region has 15 residues. DNA for the CDR3: TGTGCCACCAGCAGTTGGGGCCCGAGCACAGATACGCAGTATTTT. It specifies CATSSWGPSTDTQYF.

This clonotype was seen more than once but under ten times. This chain joins TRBV12-3 or TRBV12-4 and TRBJ1-2; D unresolved. Deletions cut 6 bases from V and 5 bases from J, with 19 bases between. The CDR3 has 15 amino acids. The CDR3 sequence is CASSPGQPILYGYTF. CDR3 nucleotides: TGTGCCAGCAGCCCCGGGCAGCCTATCCTTTATGGCTACACCTTC.

The chain uses TRBV12-3 or TRBV12-4 and TRBJ1-2; D is ambiguous. The CDR3 totals 14 residues. Trimming took off 2 bases at V and 0 bases at J, with 7 bases between the two ends. As DNA, the CDR3 is TGTGCCAGCAGTTTATGGGCCGCTAACTATGGCTACACCTTC. The encoded protein is CASSLWAANYGYTF.

This chain connects TRBV10-3 to TRBJ1-1; 9 positions match TRBD1. The CDR3 contains 14 residues. The junction had 6 bases not matched to a gene; V was cut back by 6 bases and J by 4 bases. Per the germline V gene, CDR1 is ENHRY and CDR2 is SYGVKD. The CDR3 here is CAISGTGIGTEAFF. The DNA of the CDR3 is TGTGCCATCAGCGGGACAGGGATCGGCACTGAAGCTTTCTTT.

The sample holds a few counts of this clonotype. Here the CDR3 reads CASSLDPWDSGELFF. CDR3 coding DNA: TGTGCCAGCAGTTTGGACCCCTGGGACTCGGGGGAGCTGTTTTTT. The rearrangement links TRBV27 to TRBJ2-2, with D possibly being TRBD2 (6 bases). The CDR3 loop spans 15 amino acids. Germline V gene data show CDR1 as MNHEY and CDR2 as SMNVEV (reference sequence). The V gene lost 3 bases and the J gene lost 8 bases, with 16 bases spanning the gap.